This TCR beta chain was captured in a study of blood T cells in healthy people across ages. Notes on the study in general: Higher naive T cell percentage went strongly together with higher TCR beta diversity. Diversity was estimated from one million T cells, and these estimates were considered underestimates.

For the second PCR, which ran for about 7 to 11 cycles, a sample-barcoded 5' primer and a J-beta primer mix were used. Every sample produced at least 2.5 million CDR3-containing paired-end reads. TCRdb reprocessed the 5' RACE reads via MiXCR and lists one record per CDR3 protein. In the table there are 1.5 million to 2 million distinct CDR3 sequences, around 48% of which are singletons. This CDR3 region has 15 residues. Trimming took off 0 bases at V and 4 bases at J, with 16 bases between the two ends. Germline CDR1 is DFQATT and CDR2 is SNEGSKA (reference sequence). This clonotype showed up just a few times. What it binds is unknown. Caucasian individuals from Russia who were healthy and aged roughly 6 to 90 acted as donors.

The chain combines TRBV20-1 with TRBJ2-7; D unresolved. Sequenced material: blood. The sequence derives from a woman aged 40 to 50 in good health. DNA of the CDR3: TGCAGTGCTAGAGATCCCACAGTTCCCACGTACGAGCAGTACTTC. This translates into CSARDPTVPTYEQYF.